A single sample gave rise to the 24 T cell receptor beta chains below, sequenced in a study of blood T cell repertoires in COVID-19. Sequencing used immunoSEQ multiplex PCR; TCRdb keeps in-frame clones, though not all of them. The data show tens of thousands of clones, with 85% seen just once and more than 30% held by the top ten. Material: peripheral blood. The source of these receptors is a man older than 75 with acute or convalescent COVID-19.

The chain has TRBV18 and TRBJ1-2; D is unresolved. Trimming removed 3 bases from V and 8 bases from J, with 13 bases in between. The CDR3 covers 13 residues. Germline assignment: CDR1 KGHSH and CDR2 LQKENI. Here the CDR3 DNA reads TGTGCCAGCTCACCTGCCGGGTTGAGGGGCTACACCTTC. Protein sequence: CASSPAGLRGYTF.

The chain employs TRBV27 and TRBJ2-5, with D possibly matching TRBD2 (5 bases). Trimming stripped 2 bases from V and 2 bases from J, with 12 bases between. The CDR3 contains 15 residues. Germline CDR1 reads MNHEY; CDR2 reads SMNVEV (reference sequence). The CDR3, as DNA: TGTGCCAGCAGTTTAATAGGCGAGCGGCAAGAGACCCAGTACTTC. This codes for CASSLIGERQETQYF.

The chain joins TRBV5-4 to TRBJ1-2; D is unresolved. The CDR3 consists of 12 residues. Germline V gene lookup returns CDR1 SGHNT and CDR2 YYREEE (reference sequence). V lost 0 bases to trimming and J lost 7 bases, with 7 bases between them. The CDR3 DNA follows: TGTGCCAGCAGCTTGGAGGAGGTTGGCTACACCTTC. Translation: CASSLEEVGYTF.

The chain couples TRBV25-1 to TRBJ2-3, with 12 positions matching TRBD1. The germline V gene encodes CDR1 MGHDK and CDR2 SYGVNS. V dropped 4 bases and J dropped 5; count of bases not matched to a gene: 7. This CDR3 has 16 amino acids. The CDR3 DNA reads TGTGCCAGCAGTGCCCGGGACAGGGGGCGAGGAGATACGCAGTATTTT. It translates to CASSARDRGRGDTQYF. Variable domain in full (rest from reference TRBV25-1 and TRBJ2-3): EADIYQTPRYLVIGTGKKITLECSQTMGHDKMYWYQQDPGMELHLIHYSYGVNSTEKGDLSSESTVSRIRTEHFPLTLESARPSHTSQYLCASSARDRGRGDTQYFGPGTRLTVL.

This chain's CDR3 is CASSEDRTDNQPQHF. DNA of the CDR3: TGTGCCAGCAGTGAAGACCGGACAGACAATCAGCCCCAGCATTTT. The chain has TRBV2 and TRBJ1-5; a weak D match, TRBD1 (6 bases). CDR1 SNHLY and CDR2 FYNNEI come from the germline V gene. The ends were cut back, 1 base at V and 3 bases at J, with 10 bases in the middle. This CDR3 contains 15 residues.

V gene TRBV6-5 combines with J gene TRBJ2-2, with 11 nucleotides matching TRBD2. Germline CDR1 MNHEY, CDR2 SVGAGI. This CDR3 comprises 15 residues. The V and J ends lost 6 bases and 5 bases, in that order; junction bases with no gene match: 5. The CDR3 sequence is CASRSLAGGTGELFF. The CDR3 DNA reads TGTGCCAGCAGAAGCTTAGCGGGAGGGACCGGGGAGCTGTTTTTT.

This chain joins TRBV28 and TRBJ2-5; TRBD1 agrees at 8 bases. The CDR3 is made up of 13 amino acids. The germline V gene encodes CDR1 MDHEN and CDR2 SYDVKM. Germline trimming cut 10 bases from V and 5 bases from J; bases unmatched to any gene: 9. The CDR3 sequence: CAISGQGWETQYF. As DNA, the CDR3 is TGTGCCATTTCCGGACAGGGCTGGGAGACCCAGTACTTC.

This chain uses TRBV11-3 with TRBJ2-1; the match to TRBD1 covers 7 bases. Germline loops: CDR1 SGHNT, CDR2 YENEEA. With V trimmed by 3 bases and J by 9 bases, 5 bases remained unmatched. The CDR3 is 13 residues long. The CDR3, as DNA: TGTGCCAGCAGCTTTGGGACAGCGGCTGAGCAGTTCTTC. Translated, it gives CASSFGTAAEQFF.

A few counts support this clone. The rearrangement links TRBV2 to TRBJ1-5, with TRBD1 matching over 8 bases. CDR1 and CDR2 from the germline V gene are SNHLY and FYNNEI. CDR3 size: 14 residues. J was trimmed by 6 bases and V by 5 bases; bases with no gene match: 6. CDR3 sequence: CASSTDRGGQPQHF. CDR3 bases: TGTGCCAGCAGTACTGACAGGGGCGGTCAGCCCCAGCATTTT.

V usage is TRBV25-1 and J usage is TRBJ2-1; 8 bases fit TRBD2. This CDR3 spans 15 amino acids. Germline CDR1 is MGHDK and CDR2 is SYGVNS. Trimming removed 4 bases from V and 1 base from J; junction bases left unmatched: 3. The CDR3 here is CASSGTSGSYNEQFF. DNA for the CDR3: TGTGCCAGCAGTGGTACTAGCGGATCCTACAATGAGCAGTTCTTC. The whole variable domain, filled in from reference TRBV25-1 and TRBJ2-1, reads EADIYQTPRYLVIGTGKKITLECSQTMGHDKMYWYQQDPGMELHLIHYSYGVNSTEKGDLSSESTVSRIRTEHFPLTLESARPSHTSQYLCASSGTSGSYNEQFFGPGTRLTVL.

The J gene is TRBJ2-1, the V gene TRBV4-1, with 10 bases lining up with TRBD2. Germline V gene data show CDR1 as MGHRA and CDR2 as YSYEKL. The CDR3 consists of 15 residues. V was pared by 4 bases and J by 6 bases, with 6 bases of the junction left unmatched. Written as DNA, the CDR3 is TGCGCCAGCAGCCCACCTCGACTAGCGGGCAATGAGCAGTTCTTC. It translates to CASSPPRLAGNEQFF.

The chain recombines TRBV6-5 with TRBJ1-2, with TRBD1 as a possible D gene (5 bases). Germline-derived CDR1 and CDR2 are MNHEY and SVGAGI. The V and J ends lost 2 bases and 7 bases respectively, with 11 bases between them. The CDR3 is 13 residues long. This CDR3 reads CASSYKVGGGYTF. CDR3 nucleotides: TGTGCCAGCAGTTACAAGGTGGGGGGTGGCTACACCTTC.

This rearrangement joins TRBV24-1 to TRBJ2-2; 11 bases align to TRBD1. Germline loops: CDR1 KGHDR, CDR2 SFDVKD. J was trimmed by 1 base and V by 9 bases; bases with no gene match: 3. The CDR3 contains 15 residues. CDR3 sequence reads: CATSGTGGNTGELFF. Written as DNA, the CDR3 is TGTGCCACCTCTGGGACAGGGGGGAACACCGGGGAGCTGTTTTTT.

This rearrangement joins TRBV27 to TRBJ2-7; the D gene is possibly TRBD2 (6 bases). The CDR3 sequence is 15 residues long. Deletions cut 0 bases from V and 5 bases from J, with 14 bases between. CDR1 is MNHEY and CDR2 is SMNVEV in the germline V gene (reference sequence). The CDR3 DNA reads TGTGCCAGCAGTTTATCTCCGGGAGTAGGCCACGAGCAGTACTTC. Translation: CASSLSPGVGHEQYF.

This clone occurred once. The chain links TRBV11-2 to TRBJ1-2; maybe TRBD1 (5 bases). The germline V gene has CDR1 SGHAT and CDR2 FQNNGV. The CDR3 loop spans 15 amino acids. Deletions cut 2 bases from V and 7 bases from J, with 17 bases between. CDR3 residues: CASSLLGRATSGYTF. CDR3 DNA sequence: TGTGCCAGCAGCTTATTGGGCAGGGCAACCTCTGGCTACACCTTC.

This clone was found a few times. The chain joins TRBV3-1 (or the pseudogene TRBV3-2) to TRBJ1-2, with 9 bases aligning to TRBD1. Trimming removed 8 bases from V and 4 bases from J; junction bases left unmatched: 11. The V gene's germline CDR1 is LGHDT and CDR2 YNNKEL (reference sequence). This CDR3 has 15 residues. In nucleotides, the CDR3 is TGTGCCAGCGGGGTGCATGGACAGGGGCCCTATGGCTACACCTTC. Translating it yields CASGVHGQGPYGYTF.

The V call is TRBV29-1, the J call TRBJ1-5; TRBD1 matches 7 bases. The junction had 5 bases not matched to a gene; V was cut back by 0 bases and J by 6 bases. Per the germline V gene, CDR1 is SQVTM and CDR2 is ANQGSEA. The CDR3 is 14 amino acids. The CDR3 here is CSVEDRAGGQPQHF. The CDR3 region has the DNA TGCAGCGTTGAAGATCGGGCAGGGGGTCAGCCCCAGCATTTT.

V is TRBV5-5 and J is TRBJ1-6; D remains unclear. Germline CDR1 reads SGHKS; CDR2 reads YYEKEE (reference sequence). The CDR3 contains 15 residues. V was pared by 0 bases and J by 8 bases, with 12 bases between. CDR3 region: CASSLDPTSDSPLHF. The CDR3 DNA is TGTGCCAGCAGCTTGGACCCCACGAGTGATTCACCCCTCCACTTT.

The gene calls are TRBV7-3 and TRBJ1-2; D not resolved. With 2 bases removed from V and 4 bases from J, the gap between germline ends came to 8 bases. Germline V lookup: CDR1 SGHTA, CDR2 FQGTGA. The CDR3 loop spans 13 amino acids. CDR3 region: CASSLGGSYGYTF. DNA for the CDR3: TGTGCCAGCAGCTTAGGAGGGAGCTATGGCTACACCTTC.

The V gene is TRBV6-5, the J gene TRBJ1-5, with unresolved D. Germline-derived CDR1 and CDR2 are MNHEY and SVGAGI. This CDR3 is 13 amino acids long. Trimming pared 7 bases from V and 5 bases from J, leaving 12 bases between. CDR3 coding DNA: TGTGCCAGCAAGCGGTTTGAAGATCAGCCCCAGCATTTT. Its translation is CASKRFEDQPQHF.

V and J are TRBV9 and TRBJ2-1; D not resolved. Germline V CDR1 and CDR2: SGDLS, YYNGEE. The V end lost 3 bases, the J end lost 3 bases, and 7 bases lay between the germline ends. The CDR3 has 13 amino acids. CDR3 residues: CASSAQFYNEQFF. The CDR3 DNA reads as TGTGCCAGCAGCGCTCAGTTCTACAATGAGCAGTTCTTC. The full variable domain, rest sourced from reference TRBV9 and TRBJ2-1, is DSGVTQTPKHLITATGQRVTLRCSPRSGDLSVYWYQQSLDQGLQFLIQYYNGEERAKGNILERFSAQQFPDLHSELNLSSLELGDSALYFCASSAQFYNEQFFGPGTRLTVL.

The chain employs TRBV30 and TRBJ2-2, with 13 nucleotides matching TRBD2. Germline trimming cut 1 base from V and 4 bases from J; bases unmatched to any gene: 6. Germline V CDR1 and CDR2: GTSNPN, SVGIG (reference sequence). The CDR3 totals 17 residues. CDR3 loop: CAWSGGLAGVGTGELFF. The CDR3 region has the DNA TGTGCCTGGAGTGGAGGACTAGCGGGAGTCGGCACCGGGGAGCTGTTTTTT.

The chain has TRBV13 and TRBJ2-7, with 9 bases identical to TRBD1. V trimming: 1 base; J trimming: 4 bases; junction bases outside the gene matches: 5. Germline CDR1 is PRHDT and CDR2 is FYEKMQ (reference sequence). CDR3 size: 15 residues. CDR3 in amino acids: CASSLVGQGSYEQYF. The CDR3 DNA follows: TGTGCCAGCAGCTTAGTCGGACAGGGGAGTTACGAGCAGTACTTC.

The rearrangement links TRBV11-1 to TRBJ2-7; D gene uncertain. CDR1 and CDR2 (germline): SGHAT, FQDESV (reference sequence). The CDR3 has 15 amino acids. V shed 5 bases and J shed 0 bases, with 14 bases lying between them. CDR3 sequence (DNA): TGTGCCAGCAGCCGAGACTCAGATTACTCCTACGAGCAGTACTTC. This codes for CASSRDSDYSYEQYF.